The rows below give T cell receptor beta chains drawn from one sample of a study of Graves' ophthalmopathy and Graves' hyperthyroidism. From the multiplex PCR reads, TCRdb called clonotypes with MiXCR, one entry per CDR3 protein. Here the sample spans over 500,000 distinct CDR3 sequences, about a fifth being singletons. Material: peripheral blood. Receptor source: a woman in her late teens or twenties with stable Graves' hyperthyroidism. Some clones in this sample may be carry-over from other donors' samples. The CDR3 runs from the conserved cysteine through the conserved F or W. Fields, in order: J gene, V gene, clone size, D gene, CDR3 DNA, CDR3 protein. The D gene is left open where the match is weak. Rows may omit the clone size; those that give it use once, few, many or a size class.

>TRBJ2-5|TRBV5-1|NA|NA
TGCGCCAGCAGCATCGGGTCAATAATCCAAGAGACCCAGTACTTC
CASSIGSIIQETQYF
>TRBJ2-5|TRBV28|many|NA
TGTGCCAGCAGTTTATCTAACGGGGAGAGGCAGACCCAGTACTTC
CASSLSNGERQTQYF
>TRBJ2-3|TRBV12-3/TRBV12-4|NA|NA
TGTGCCAGCTTAGGGAGCAGCTATACGCAGTATTTT
CASLGSSYTQYF
>TRBJ1-1|TRBV11-1|many|TRBD1
TGTGCCAGCAGCCCTGTGAGGGGGCAGGGCACTGAAGCTTTCTTT
CASSPVRGQGTEAFF
>TRBJ1-5|TRBV10-2|many|TRBD1
TGCGCCAGCAGTCCCCCCACAGGGGGCAATAGCAATCAGCCCCAGCATTTT
CASSPPTGGNSNQPQHF
>TRBJ2-2|TRBV30|few|NA
TGTGCCTGGAGTAGGGGGGTATTGCGAGGGACCGGGGAGCTGTCTTTT
CAWSRGVLRGTGELSF
>TRBJ2-7|TRBV7-8|many|NA
TGTGCCAGCAGCTTAGCTGATAGCATAGAGCAGTACTTC
CASSLADSIEQYF
>TRBJ2-7|TRBV20-1|many|TRBD2
TGCAGTGCTAGAGCTCGGACTAGCGGAACCTACGAGCAGTACTTC
CSARARTSGTYEQYF
>TRBJ2-2|TRBV7-9|NA|TRBD1
TGTGCCAGCAGCAGGGGGCTCACCGGGGAGCTGTTTTTT
CASSRGLTGELFF
>TRBJ2-5|TRBV25-1|many|NA
TGTGCCAGCAGTGAGTCCCCTAGGACAGTCGAAGAGACCCAGTACTTC
CASSESPRTVEETQYF
>TRBJ1-1|TRBV18|many|TRBD1
TGTGCCAGCTCACGTGGCTACCAGGGGGGCACTGAAGCTTTCTTT
CASSRGYQGGTEAFF
>TRBJ2-7|TRBV4-2|many|TRBD2
TGTGCCAGCAGCCAAGTCCCCGGGACTAGCGATAACTACGAGCAGTACTTC
CASSQVPGTSDNYEQYF
>TRBJ2-7|TRBV20-1|many|NA
TGCAGTGCTAGAGGGCACGGCGGCGGCTACGAGCAGTACTTC
CSARGHGGGYEQYF
>TRBJ2-5|TRBV2|many|NA
TGTGCCAGCAGTTCGGTGGGGGAGACCCAGTACTTC
CASSSVGETQYF
>TRBJ2-7|TRBV4-1|many|NA
TGCGCCAGCAGCCAATCACTGACAAGAGAGGGCCGCGAGCAGTACTTC
CASSQSLTREGREQYF
>TRBJ1-2|TRBV6-1|many|TRBD1
TGTGCCAGTAGAGCCGGGGACAGCTTTAATAACTATGGCTACACCTTC
CASRAGDSFNNYGYTF
>TRBJ1-2|TRBV11-1|many|NA
TGTGCCAGCAGCTTAGTTGTGCTGCAGGGACCCTCTAACTATGGCTACACCTTC
CASSLVVLQGPSNYGYTF
>TRBJ2-2|TRBV15|many|NA
TGTGCCACCAGCAGAGGGGGGGCTAGCTACACCGGGGAGCTGTTTTTT
CATSRGGASYTGELFF
>TRBJ1-1|TRBV27|NA|TRBD1
TGTGCCAGCAGTGCCCCCGGGACAGGGGGTTCTGAAGCTTTCTTT
CASSAPGTGGSEAFF
>TRBJ1-2|TRBV13|many|TRBD1
TGTGCCAGCAGCAATCCGGGACAGGGGGCTTATGGCTACACCTTC
CASSNPGQGAYGYTF
>TRBJ2-7|TRBV30|NA|TRBD1
TGTGCCTGGAGGACCCAGGGGGCTCAAGCCTACGAGCAGTACTTC
CAWRTQGAQAYEQYF
>TRBJ2-7|TRBV29-1|NA|NA
TGCAGCGTTGCCGCTGCCAGCGAGCAGTACTTC
CSVAAASEQYF
>TRBJ2-5|TRBV5-1|many|TRBD2
TGCGCCAGCAGGTTAGCGGGGGGGCCGCGAGAGACCCAGTACTTC
CASRLAGGPRETQYF
>TRBJ1-2|TRBV12-3/TRBV12-4|many|NA
TGTGCCAGCAGTTTAGGGACGGGCTACACCTTC
CASSLGTGYTF
>TRBJ1-1|TRBV6-1|many|TRBD1
TGTGCCAGCGGTCTTACCGGGACAGGGTATTTCACTGAAGCTTTCTTT
CASGLTGTGYFTEAFF
>TRBJ2-7|TRBV29-1|many|NA
TGCAGCGTTGCCCCCGTCAGCTCCTACGAGCAGTACTTC
CSVAPVSSYEQYF
>TRBJ1-6|TRBV20-1|many|NA
TGCAGTGCTAGAGTCAGGGAAGGAAATTCACCCCTCCACTTT
CSARVREGNSPLHF
>TRBJ1-5|TRBV28|many|TRBD1
TGTGCCAGCCATCGACAGGGGAATAGCAATCAGCCCCAGCATTTT
CASHRQGNSNQPQHF
>TRBJ2-3|TRBV6-2/TRBV6-3|NA|NA
TGTGCCAGCAGTTACCAGACAACCCACTTCACAGATACGCAGTATTTT
CASSYQTTHFTDTQYF
>TRBJ1-5|TRBV29-1|NA|TRBD1
TGCAGCGTTGCCACAGGGGTTCATCAGCCCCAGCATTTT
CSVATGVHQPQHF
>TRBJ2-7|TRBV12-3/TRBV12-4|NA|TRBD1
TGTGCCAGCAGTGGACAGGGAAGGGGCTACGAGCAGTACTTC
CASSGQGRGYEQYF
>TRBJ1-5|TRBV12-3/TRBV12-4|NA|NA
TGTGCCAGCACCCGGGACCAGCGGGGCAATCAGCCCCAGCATTTT
CASTRDQRGNQPQHF
>TRBJ2-5|TRBV3-1|NA|TRBD2
TGTGCCAGCAGCCAAGGATGGCTAGCGGGCAGTCAAGAGACCCAGTACTTC
CASSQGWLAGSQETQYF
>TRBJ2-7|TRBV24-1|few|NA
TGTGCCACCAGTGATCCCGGGCAGGGCTCCTACGAGCAGTACTTC
CATSDPGQGSYEQYF
>TRBJ1-2|TRBV29-1|many|TRBD1
TGCAGCGTTGGTCAGGAAGGGACAGGAAACTATGGCTACACCTTC
CSVGQEGTGNYGYTF
>TRBJ2-5|TRBV5-1|NA|TRBD2
TGCGCCAGCAGTATGCTAGCGGGCGAAGAGACCCAGTACTTC
CASSMLAGEETQYF
>TRBJ2-7|TRBV4-1|few|TRBD1
TGCGCCAGCAGCCAAGATCGGACAGGGGGTTACGAGCAGTACTTC
CASSQDRTGGYEQYF